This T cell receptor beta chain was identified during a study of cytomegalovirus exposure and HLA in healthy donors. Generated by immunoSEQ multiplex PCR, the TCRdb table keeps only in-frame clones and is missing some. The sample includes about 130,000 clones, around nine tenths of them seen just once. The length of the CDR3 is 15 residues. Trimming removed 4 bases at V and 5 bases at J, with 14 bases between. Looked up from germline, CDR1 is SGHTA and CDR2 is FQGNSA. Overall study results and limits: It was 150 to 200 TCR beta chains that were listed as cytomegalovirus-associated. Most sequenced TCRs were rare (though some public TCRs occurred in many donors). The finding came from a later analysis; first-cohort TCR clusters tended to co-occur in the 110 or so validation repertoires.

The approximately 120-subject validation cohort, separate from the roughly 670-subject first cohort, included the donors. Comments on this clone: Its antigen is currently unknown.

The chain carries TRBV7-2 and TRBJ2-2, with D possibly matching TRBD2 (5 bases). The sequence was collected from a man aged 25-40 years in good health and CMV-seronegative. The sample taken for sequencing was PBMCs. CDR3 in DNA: TGTGCCAGCAGCTGGGAGCCTGAAGATACCGGGGAGCTGTTTTTT. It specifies CASSWEPEDTGELFF.